The 13 T cell receptor beta chains in this list originate from one sample, sequenced in a study of T cells after yellow fever vaccination (dated by TCRdb to about 2019). Sample treatment or condition, as interpreted from the label and publication: live attenuated yellow fever vaccine strain. Libraries were prepared through 5' RACE. These reads were obtained on an Illumina NovaSeq 6000. TCRdb took the public reads, trimmed them with fastp at Q25, ran MiXCR for clone calling and kept in-frame beta chains. Rows with a matching CDR3 protein are joined into one entry that keeps the most common DNA and genes. The table for this sample lists 230,000 or so distinct CDR3 sequences; approximately 3.6% of them were counted only once. Approximately 18% of the sample lies in the top ten. This material consisted of PBMCs, taken 15 days after the yellow fever booster vaccination. All receptors derive from a man aged 18 to 29 who received the YFV17D yellow fever vaccine.

This clonotype was seen more than once but under ten times. V and J are TRBV5-4 and TRBJ2-3, with 8 bases identical to TRBD2. The V and J ends lost 1 base and 6 bases, in that order; junction bases with no gene match: 10. The CDR3 extends over 16 amino acids. Per germline, CDR1 SGHNT and CDR2 YYREEE (reference sequence). The CDR3 DNA is TGTGCCAGCAGCTTGAACCTAGCGGGCTCCGGGGATACGCAGTATTTT. As protein: CASSLNLAGSGDTQYF.

As for this clonotype: A much larger clone is a single base away; this may be a read error. The chain has TRBV11-2 and TRBJ2-3; the D is unclear. The CDR3 length is 15 residues. With 3 bases removed from V and 5 bases from J, the gap between germline ends came to 15 bases. Germline assignment: CDR1 SGHAT and CDR2 FQNNGV. DNA of the CDR3: TGTGCCAGCAGCTTCGGCCTTGCCTTCAAAGATACGCAGTATTTT. This translates into CASSFGLAFKDTQYF.

This clonotype was observed many times. V usage is TRBV11-2 and J usage is TRBJ2-3; 7 nucleotides agree with TRBD2. Trimming removed 5 bases from V and 4 bases from J; junction bases left unmatched: 12. The CDR3 is 16 residues long. The germline CDR1 and CDR2 sequences are SGHAT and FQNNGV. CDR3: CASSHQLALLADTQYF. The CDR3 DNA reads as TGTGCCAGCAGCCACCAACTAGCGCTCTTAGCAGATACGCAGTATTTT.

This clonotype has ten or more counts. The chain carries TRBV20-1 and TRBJ2-2; no clear D. Germline CDR1 DFQATT, CDR2 SNEGSKA (reference sequence). Trimming took off 0 bases at V and 4 bases at J, with 9 bases between the two ends. The CDR3 is made up of 14 amino acids. Here the CDR3 DNA reads TGCAGTGCTAGAGAGGGTAGTCGCACCGGGGAGCTGTTTTTT. This codes for CSAREGSRTGELFF.

This clonotype was observed at least ten times. The V gene is TRBV7-9, the J gene TRBJ2-7; TRBD1 agrees at 8 bases. The CDR3 is 16 amino acids. The germline gives CDR1 SEHNR, CDR2 FQNEAQ (reference sequence). V shed 1 base and J 3 bases; nucleotides not matched to a gene: 8. The CDR3 DNA reads TGTGCCAGCAGCTTAGGACAGGGGTTAGCTCTCTACGAGCAGTACTTC. Protein: CASSLGQGLALYEQYF.

This clonotype was observed many times. The chain recombines TRBV7-2 with TRBJ2-2; D tentatively reads TRBD1 or TRBD2 (6 bases each). The CDR3 is 15 amino acids. In germline, CDR1 is SGHTA, CDR2 FQGNSA. Trimming pared 4 bases from V and 7 bases from J, leaving 16 bases between. The CDR3 sequence: CASSSQGRINGELFF. CDR3 DNA: TGTGCCAGCAGCTCGCAGGGGAGGATAAACGGGGAGCTGTTTTTT.

At least ten counts were recorded for this clonotype. The chain employs TRBV12-3 or TRBV12-4 and TRBJ2-1, with no clear D. The CDR3 totals 14 residues. V lost 5 bases and J 6 bases, leaving 14 bases between the germline ends. The CDR3 DNA reads as TGTGCCAGCAGTCCCCAACTTGTCAGCAATGAGCAGTTCTTC. This codes for CASSPQLVSNEQFF.

In its sample, this clonotype was seen many times. The chain links TRBV5-1 to TRBJ2-3; 12 positions match TRBD2. The CDR3 has 17 amino acids. Germline V gene sequence: CDR1 SGHRS, CDR2 YFSETQ. V lost 4 bases to trimming and J lost 3 bases; unmatched junction nucleotides: 9. The CDR3 nucleotides are TGCGCCAGCAGCACGGCCCCCGGGACTAGCGGGACAGATACGCAGTATTTT. Translation gives CASSTAPGTSGTDTQYF.

Many counts were recorded for this clonotype. The V and J genes are TRBV5-6 and TRBJ2-3, with D unresolved. Trimming removed 4 bases from V and 3 bases from J, with 15 bases in between. CDR1 is SGHDT, CDR2 YYEEEE, per germline. The CDR3 spans 15 residues. Written as DNA, the CDR3 is TGTGCCAGCAGCCTGGCGGAGATTACGACAGATACGCAGTATTTT. Translation: CASSLAEITTDTQYF.

This clonotype was detected ten times or more. This chain joins TRBV20-1 and TRBJ1-3, with D perhaps TRBD1 (6 bases). CDR1 and CDR2 from the germline V gene are DFQATT and SNEGSKA (reference sequence). The CDR3 is made up of 14 amino acids. V lost 5 bases and J 2 bases, leaving 13 bases between the germline ends. DNA for the CDR3: TGCAGTGCTGGGCACAGGGAAACTGGAAACACCATATATTTT. This codes for CSAGHRETGNTIYF.

This clonotype showed up many times. V is TRBV24-1 and J is TRBJ2-1, with 12 bases aligning to TRBD1. The CDR3 covers 18 residues. The germline V gene has CDR1 KGHDR and CDR2 SFDVKD. With V trimmed by 0 bases and J by 2 bases, 4 bases remained unmatched. CDR3 amino acids: CATSDLQGTGGTYNEQFF. The CDR3, as DNA: TGTGCCACCAGTGATTTGCAAGGGACAGGGGGCACCTACAATGAGCAGTTCTTC.

In its sample, this clonotype was seen many times. This sequence joins TRBV7-8 and TRBJ1-1; D gene ambiguous. The V gene's germline CDR1 is SGHVS and CDR2 FQNEAQ. Trimming pared 1 base from V and 1 base from J, leaving 10 bases between. This CDR3 comprises 15 residues. In DNA, the CDR3 is TGTGCCAGCAGCTTAGAACCAGGCGGGAACACTGAAGCTTTCTTT. It codes for CASSLEPGGNTEAFF.

Many counts were recorded for this clonotype. The chain recombines TRBV2 with TRBJ1-5; the match to TRBD1 covers 9 bases. V lost 5 bases, J lost 7 bases, and 9 bases stayed unmatched. This CDR3 region has 15 residues. CDR1 and CDR2 (germline): SNHLY, FYNNEI. The CDR3 is CASSSGTGFRQPQHF. DNA of the CDR3: TGTGCCAGCAGTTCCGGGACAGGGTTTAGGCAGCCCCAGCATTTT.